This passage covers 22 T cell receptor beta chains from one sample sequenced in a study of cytomegalovirus exposure and HLA in healthy donors. 60 Vbeta and 13 Jbeta primers were used in PCR. This table comes from immunoSEQ multiplex PCR, and its TCRdb copy is limited to in-frame clones, with some not included. The sample includes about 140,000 clones, roughly four fifths of them seen just once. The source material was PBMCs. These receptors were collected from a woman aged 50 to 60 in good health and CMV-seropositive.

This chain links TRBV21-1 with TRBJ1-1; the DNA was not compared with TRBD1, the D call given in the table. TRBV21-1 is shown as a pseudogene. This CDR3 contains 16 residues. The CDR3 spells CASSKGFRQRYTEAFF. The DNA of the CDR3 is TGTGCCAGCAGCAAAGGCTTTCGACAGAGATACACTGAAGCTTTCTTT.

The V and J genes are TRBV13 and TRBJ1-6, with a tentative D call TRBD1 (5 bases). The ends were cut back, 5 bases at V and 6 bases at J, with 14 bases in the middle. Per germline, CDR1 PRHDT and CDR2 FYEKMQ (reference sequence). The CDR3 has 15 residues. CDR3 sequence reads: CASSVGGSTNSPLHF. In nucleotides, the CDR3 is TGTGCCAGCAGCGTTGGGGGGAGTACTAATTCACCCCTCCACTTT.

This chain uses TRBV4-1 with TRBJ1-4; D is uncertain. The ends were cut back, 0 bases at V and 8 bases at J, with 16 bases in the middle. The CDR3 sequence is 16 residues long. Per germline, CDR1 MGHRA and CDR2 YSYEKL. The CDR3 reads CASSQDLGSRAEKLFF. CDR3 nucleotides: TGCGCCAGCAGCCAAGATCTGGGCAGCCGCGCCGAAAAACTGTTTTTT.

V gene TRBV25-1 combines with J gene TRBJ1-4, with D unresolved. Germline V gene data show CDR1 as MGHDK and CDR2 as SYGVNS. V gave up 3 bases and J gave up 8 bases, with 13 bases separating them. The CDR3 sequence is 14 residues long. CDR3 sequence reads: CASSELGKVEKLFF. The CDR3 nucleotides are TGTGCCAGCAGTGAGCTCGGGAAAGTCGAAAAACTGTTTTTT.

V and J are TRBV19 and TRBJ1-2; D ambiguous. The germline V gene has CDR1 LNHDA and CDR2 SQIVND (reference sequence). Trimming took 3 bases from V and 0 from J, leaving 2 bases between them. The CDR3 spans 12 residues. In DNA, the CDR3 is TGTGCCAGTAGTATTACTAACTATGGCTACACCTTC. Amino acids: CASSITNYGYTF.

The rearrangement uses TRBV30 and TRBJ2-7; TRBD2 matches 10 bases. Germline V gene data show CDR1 as GTSNPN and CDR2 as SVGIG (reference sequence). With 0 bases clipped from V and 2 bases from J, the junction kept 1 base outside the gene matches. CDR3 length: 14 residues. CDR3 sequence (DNA): TGTGCCTGGAGTGTACTAGCGGGACCCTACGAGCAGTACTTC. Amino acids: CAWSVLAGPYEQYF.

This chain links TRBV4-1 with TRBJ2-1, with D maybe TRBD1 (6 bases). Germline V gene sequence: CDR1 MGHRA, CDR2 YSYEKL. The CDR3 is 14 amino acids. Trimming shortened V by 3 bases and J by 7 bases, and 13 bases separated the two germline ends. The CDR3 coding sequence is TGCGCCAGCAGCCATCCTGCGAGGGGGAATGAGCAGTTCTTC. Amino acid sequence: CASSHPARGNEQFF.

This chain uses TRBV2 with TRBJ1-2, with TRBD1 matching 7 bases. The CDR3 is made up of 15 amino acids. Germline trimming cut 8 bases from V and 2 bases from J; bases unmatched to any gene: 11. CDR1 SNHLY and CDR2 FYNNEI come from the germline V gene. DNA of the CDR3: TGTGCCAGCTTTTCTTACCGGGACAGCAACTATGGCTACACCTTC. Translated: CASFSYRDSNYGYTF.

V usage is TRBV18 and J usage is TRBJ1-5; 7 bases are a match to TRBD1. This CDR3 is built from 13 residues. Trimming cost V 4 bases and J 9 bases; bases outside gene matches: 6. Germline-derived CDR1 and CDR2 are KGHSH and LQKENI. CDR3 nucleotides: TGTGCCAGCTCACGCGACAGGGACGGGCCCCAGCATTTT. Translating it yields CASSRDRDGPQHF.

CDR3 bases: TGTGCCAGCAGCGTAGGTATAGCGGGAGTGGGCGAGCAGTACTTC. Its protein product is CASSVGIAGVGEQYF. This chain connects TRBV9 to TRBJ2-7, with 9 bases matching TRBD2. The V segment lost 0 bases and the J segment 6 bases; nucleotides outside the gene matches: 7. CDR1 is SGDLS and CDR2 is YYNGEE in the germline V gene. The CDR3 extends over 15 amino acids.

The chain employs TRBV5-4 and TRBJ2-2; TRBD2 agrees at 11 bases. V dropped 2 bases and J dropped 7; count of bases not matched to a gene: 7. Germline loops: CDR1 SGHNT, CDR2 YYREEE (reference sequence). CDR3 size: 16 residues. This CDR3 is CASSFQLAGDIGELFF. The CDR3 bases are TGTGCCAGCAGCTTTCAACTAGCGGGAGACATCGGGGAGCTGTTTTTT.

V is TRBV30 and J is TRBJ1-2, with a tentative D call TRBD1 (6 bases). CDR1 is GTSNPN and CDR2 is SVGIG in the germline V gene (reference sequence). Trimming pared 4 bases from V and 4 bases from J, leaving 13 bases between. CDR3 size: 13 residues. This chain's CDR3 is CAWNQDSGYGYTF. CDR3 DNA: TGTGCCTGGAATCAGGACAGCGGCTATGGCTACACCTTC.

Comment on this clone: The same CDR3 also results from other DNA sequences found in this sample. V usage is TRBV9 and J usage is TRBJ2-1; a possible D gene is TRBD1 (6 bases). CDR1 is SGDLS, CDR2 YYNGEE, per germline. V was pared by 3 bases and J by 0 bases, with 13 bases between. The CDR3 contains 16 residues. As DNA, the CDR3 is TGTGCCAGCAGCGCACGTCAGGGGAGCTCCTACAATGAGCAGTTCTTC. It translates to CASSARQGSSYNEQFF.

The chain joins TRBV7-8 to TRBJ2-7; 7 positions match TRBD1. Losses at the gene ends were 5 bases for V and 0 bases for J; bases not matched to a gene: 7. Germline V CDR1 and CDR2: SGHVS, FQNEAQ. The CDR3 extends over 15 amino acids. The CDR3 bases are TGTGCCAGCAGCACCCGACAGGGTTTCTCCTACGAGCAGTACTTC. It translates to CASSTRQGFSYEQYF. Full variable domain (outside the CDR3, taken from reference TRBV7-8 and TRBJ2-7): GAGVSQSPRYKVAKRGQDVALRCDPISGHVSLFWYQQALGQGPEFLTYFQNEAQLDKSGLPSDRFFAERPEGSVSTLKIQRTQQEDSAVYLCASSTRQGFSYEQYFGPGTRLTVT.

This clone was detected only a few times. This chain links TRBV18 with TRBJ1-2; 7 bases map to TRBD1. The V and J ends lost 2 bases and 3 bases, in that order; junction bases with no gene match: 0. There are 13 residues in the CDR3. Germline V gene data show CDR1 as KGHSH and CDR2 as LQKENI. CDR3 region: CASSPTGDYGYTF. CDR3 bases: TGTGCCAGCTCACCAACAGGGGACTATGGCTACACCTTC.

The chain is built from TRBV18 and TRBJ2-7; TRBD1 agrees at 7 bases. The CDR3 is made up of 16 amino acids. The germline CDR1 and CDR2 sequences are KGHSH and LQKENI. Trimming removed 6 bases from V and 3 bases from J; junction bases left unmatched: 14. The CDR3 protein is CASSPYRGVLRYEQYF. For the CDR3, the DNA is TGTGCCAGCTCGCCCTACAGGGGAGTCCTACGCTACGAGCAGTACTTC.

A few counts support this clone. CDR3 residues: CASSLYQGPNTEAFF. In nucleotides, the CDR3 is TGTGCCAGCAGTTTATACCAGGGCCCGAACACTGAAGCTTTCTTT. The J gene is TRBJ1-1, the V gene TRBV28, with D tentatively TRBD1 (5 bases). Germline CDR1 reads MDHEN; CDR2 reads SYDVKM. This CDR3 comprises 15 residues. With 1 base removed from V and 1 base from J, the gap between germline ends came to 10 bases.

The chain combines TRBV18 with TRBJ1-2; TRBD1 matches 9 bases. There are 17 residues in the CDR3. CDR1 and CDR2 from the germline V gene are KGHSH and LQKENI. J lost 4 bases, V lost 1 base, and 10 bases had no gene match. CDR3 sequence reads: CASSPLGPGQGTYGYTF. The CDR3, as DNA: TGTGCCAGCTCACCACTGGGACCGGGACAGGGAACCTATGGCTACACCTTC. Variable domain in full (rest from reference TRBV18 and TRBJ1-2): NAGVMQNPRHLVRRRGQEARLRCSPMKGHSHVYWYRQLPEEGLKFMVYLQKENIIDESGMPKERFSAEFPKEGPSILRIQQVVRGDSAAYFCASSPLGPGQGTYGYTFGSGTRLTVV.

CDR3 nucleotides: TGTGCCAGCAGCTTAGTACGGGATCAGCCCCAGCATTTT. Protein: CASSLVRDQPQHF. This rearrangement joins TRBV7-2 to TRBJ1-5; D remains ambiguous. From germline, CDR1 is SGHTA and CDR2 FQGNSA. The V end was cut by 1 base, the J end by 5 bases, with 6 bases between. CDR3 length: 13 amino acids.

This chain uses TRBV5-1 with TRBJ1-1, with a weak D call TRBD1 (6 bases). Trimming removed 0 bases from V and 13 bases from J, with 16 bases in between. Germline loops: CDR1 SGHRS, CDR2 YFSETQ. This CDR3 is 13 amino acids long. The CDR3 DNA reads TGCGCCAGCAGCTTGGAGGTACAGGGTATAGGTTTCTTT. Translating it yields CASSLEVQGIGFF.

The chain employs TRBV10-2 and TRBJ2-5, with 8 bases matching TRBD2. V dropped 2 bases and J dropped 1; count of bases not matched to a gene: 3. This CDR3 has 15 amino acids. Looked up from germline, CDR1 is WSHSY and CDR2 is SAAADI. The CDR3 region is CASSETSGGQETQYF. The CDR3 DNA reads TGCGCCAGCAGTGAGACCAGCGGGGGCCAAGAGACCCAGTACTTC.

This chain connects TRBV2 to TRBJ1-3; a possible D gene is TRBD1 (6 bases). This CDR3 is 13 amino acids long. V was clipped by 10 bases and J by 4 bases, with 14 bases between them. In germline, CDR1 is SNHLY, CDR2 FYNNEI. The CDR3 loop reads CATTGLGGNTIYF. DNA for the CDR3: TGTGCCACCACAGGGCTGGGAGGAAACACCATATATTTT.